These 2 T cell receptor beta chains came from one sample sequenced in a study of blood T cell repertoires in COVID-19. Method: immunoSEQ multiplex PCR; TCRdb's copy keeps in-frame clones and lacks some. The sample lists roughly 100,000 clones; under 90% were seen once. The material sequenced was peripheral blood. These receptors came from a woman aged 55-69 years with acute or convalescent COVID-19.

This clone has just a few counts. The rearrangement links TRBV7-2 to TRBJ1-4; D ambiguous. Germline loops: CDR1 SGHTA, CDR2 FQGNSA. V lost 0 bases and J 7 bases, leaving 12 bases between the germline ends. The CDR3 spans 15 residues. The CDR3 DNA is TGTGCCAGCAGCTTAGCGCGGGCGCGCGGTGAAAAACTGTTTTTT. Translating gives CASSLARARGEKLFF. Combining the CDR3 with reference TRBV7-2 and TRBJ1-4 gives the whole variable domain GAGVSQSPSNKVTEKGKDVELRCDPISGHTALYWYRQSLGQGLEFLIYFQGNSAPDKSGLPSDRFSAERTGGSVSTLTIQRTQQEDSAVYLCASSLARARGEKLFFGSGTQLSVL.

The chain uses TRBV11-2 and TRBJ2-1, with TRBD2 identical over 7 bases. V lost 6 bases to trimming and J lost 3 bases; unmatched junction nucleotides: 11. From germline, CDR1 is SGHAT and CDR2 FQNNGV. The length of the CDR3 is 16 residues. Here the CDR3 DNA reads TGTGCCAGCAGTCCATTGGCCGGGACTAACTACAATGAGCAGTTCTTC. Translated: CASSPLAGTNYNEQFF.